This TCR beta chain was recovered during a study of T-cell reconstitution after alpha-beta-depleted transplantation in children. Preparation of the TCRbeta library used unique molecular identifiers. TCRdb re-analysed the PCR reads in MiXCR, keeping a single row per CDR3 protein. The data hold approximately 83,000 distinct CDR3 sequences, with less than 15% observed a single time. The CDR3 is made up of 15 amino acids. Germline-derived CDR1 and CDR2 are MDHEN and SYDVKM. The V gene end was trimmed by 5 bases and the J gene end by 5 bases; junction bases not matched to a gene: 9. The sample holds many counts of this clonotype.

The material sequenced was PBMCs from the stem cell graft donor, taken from the stem cell graft. This receptor was taken from a human donor who donated a stem cell graft to a child with inherited bone marrow failure. J is TRBJ1-2 and V is TRBV28; 9 bases are a match to TRBD1. The CDR3 DNA follows: TGTGCCAGCAGTACCGCCGGGACAGGGCTTTATGGCTACACCTTC. Protein product: CASSTAGTGLYGYTF.